One sample yielded the 6 T cell receptor beta chains listed below, sequenced in a study of blood T cell repertoires in COVID-19 (dated by TCRdb to the early 2020s). Libraries were made using the immunoSEQ multiplex PCR assay. Drawn from immuneACCESS, this table holds only the in-frame rearrangements with V and J called that TCRdb kept. Clones are partly lost; checked studies trace under half to an unresolved V gene and leave the rest unexplained. The sample has under 300,000 clones on record, roughly 89% of them singletons. Jointly, the top ten make up around 4.6% of the sample. Material for sequencing was peripheral blood. Receptors originate from a woman aged 40 to 49 who had recovered from COVID-19.

The chain recombines TRBV5-4 with TRBJ1-2; TRBD1 matches 8 bases. The CDR3 extends over 14 amino acids. Trimming took 6 bases from V and 3 from J; bases not matched to a gene: 7. CDR1 is SGHNT, CDR2 YYREEE, per germline (reference sequence). CDR3 sequence reads: CASTQTGVDYGYTF. CDR3 DNA: TGTGCCAGCACCCAGACAGGGGTGGACTATGGCTACACCTTC.

This chain connects TRBV7-8 to TRBJ1-2, with D possibly matching TRBD1 (5 bases). The CDR3 is 19 residues long. Per the germline V gene, CDR1 is SGHVS and CDR2 is FQNEAQ. Trimming took off 2 bases at V and 2 bases at J, with 24 bases between the two ends. The CDR3 loop reads CASSLYPRGNHRTNYGYTF. The CDR3 DNA reads as TGTGCCAGCAGCTTATATCCTCGGGGGAACCACCGAACCAACTATGGCTACACCTTC.

This chain connects TRBV4-1 to TRBJ1-2; TRBD1 matches at 9 bases. Germline trimming cut 4 bases from V and 5 bases from J; bases unmatched to any gene: 8. This CDR3 contains 15 residues. Germline V gives CDR1 MGHRA, CDR2 YSYEKL. In DNA, the CDR3 is TGCGCCAGCAGCCTCGAGACAGGGGGGGTTTATGGCTACACCTTC. Protein sequence: CASSLETGGVYGYTF.

The V call is TRBV28, the J call TRBJ1-2, with TRBD1 matching over 8 bases. The CDR3 is 15 amino acids. V dropped 5 bases and J dropped 5; count of bases not matched to a gene: 10. Per germline, CDR1 MDHEN and CDR2 SYDVKM. The CDR3 sequence: CASSGLDRGGYGYTF. Here the CDR3 DNA reads TGTGCCAGCAGTGGACTAGACAGGGGAGGGTATGGCTACACCTTC.

The chain carries TRBV5-1 and TRBJ2-7, with TRBD1 identical over 11 bases. This CDR3 is 14 amino acids long. Germline loops: CDR1 SGHRS, CDR2 YFSETQ. Trimming cost V 4 bases and J 2 bases; bases outside gene matches: 2. CDR3: CASSRTGGAYEQYF. CDR3 in DNA: TGCGCCAGCAGCAGGACAGGGGGCGCCTACGAGCAGTACTTC.

This chain joins TRBV18 and TRBJ2-1, with 9 positions matching TRBD2. The CDR3 has 14 residues. CDR1 is KGHSH and CDR2 is LQKENI in the germline V gene. V lost 3 bases to trimming and J lost 5 bases; unmatched junction nucleotides: 2. CDR3 region: CASSPSGSNNEQFF. The CDR3 DNA sequence: TGTGCCAGCTCACCTAGCGGGAGCAACAATGAGCAGTTCTTC.